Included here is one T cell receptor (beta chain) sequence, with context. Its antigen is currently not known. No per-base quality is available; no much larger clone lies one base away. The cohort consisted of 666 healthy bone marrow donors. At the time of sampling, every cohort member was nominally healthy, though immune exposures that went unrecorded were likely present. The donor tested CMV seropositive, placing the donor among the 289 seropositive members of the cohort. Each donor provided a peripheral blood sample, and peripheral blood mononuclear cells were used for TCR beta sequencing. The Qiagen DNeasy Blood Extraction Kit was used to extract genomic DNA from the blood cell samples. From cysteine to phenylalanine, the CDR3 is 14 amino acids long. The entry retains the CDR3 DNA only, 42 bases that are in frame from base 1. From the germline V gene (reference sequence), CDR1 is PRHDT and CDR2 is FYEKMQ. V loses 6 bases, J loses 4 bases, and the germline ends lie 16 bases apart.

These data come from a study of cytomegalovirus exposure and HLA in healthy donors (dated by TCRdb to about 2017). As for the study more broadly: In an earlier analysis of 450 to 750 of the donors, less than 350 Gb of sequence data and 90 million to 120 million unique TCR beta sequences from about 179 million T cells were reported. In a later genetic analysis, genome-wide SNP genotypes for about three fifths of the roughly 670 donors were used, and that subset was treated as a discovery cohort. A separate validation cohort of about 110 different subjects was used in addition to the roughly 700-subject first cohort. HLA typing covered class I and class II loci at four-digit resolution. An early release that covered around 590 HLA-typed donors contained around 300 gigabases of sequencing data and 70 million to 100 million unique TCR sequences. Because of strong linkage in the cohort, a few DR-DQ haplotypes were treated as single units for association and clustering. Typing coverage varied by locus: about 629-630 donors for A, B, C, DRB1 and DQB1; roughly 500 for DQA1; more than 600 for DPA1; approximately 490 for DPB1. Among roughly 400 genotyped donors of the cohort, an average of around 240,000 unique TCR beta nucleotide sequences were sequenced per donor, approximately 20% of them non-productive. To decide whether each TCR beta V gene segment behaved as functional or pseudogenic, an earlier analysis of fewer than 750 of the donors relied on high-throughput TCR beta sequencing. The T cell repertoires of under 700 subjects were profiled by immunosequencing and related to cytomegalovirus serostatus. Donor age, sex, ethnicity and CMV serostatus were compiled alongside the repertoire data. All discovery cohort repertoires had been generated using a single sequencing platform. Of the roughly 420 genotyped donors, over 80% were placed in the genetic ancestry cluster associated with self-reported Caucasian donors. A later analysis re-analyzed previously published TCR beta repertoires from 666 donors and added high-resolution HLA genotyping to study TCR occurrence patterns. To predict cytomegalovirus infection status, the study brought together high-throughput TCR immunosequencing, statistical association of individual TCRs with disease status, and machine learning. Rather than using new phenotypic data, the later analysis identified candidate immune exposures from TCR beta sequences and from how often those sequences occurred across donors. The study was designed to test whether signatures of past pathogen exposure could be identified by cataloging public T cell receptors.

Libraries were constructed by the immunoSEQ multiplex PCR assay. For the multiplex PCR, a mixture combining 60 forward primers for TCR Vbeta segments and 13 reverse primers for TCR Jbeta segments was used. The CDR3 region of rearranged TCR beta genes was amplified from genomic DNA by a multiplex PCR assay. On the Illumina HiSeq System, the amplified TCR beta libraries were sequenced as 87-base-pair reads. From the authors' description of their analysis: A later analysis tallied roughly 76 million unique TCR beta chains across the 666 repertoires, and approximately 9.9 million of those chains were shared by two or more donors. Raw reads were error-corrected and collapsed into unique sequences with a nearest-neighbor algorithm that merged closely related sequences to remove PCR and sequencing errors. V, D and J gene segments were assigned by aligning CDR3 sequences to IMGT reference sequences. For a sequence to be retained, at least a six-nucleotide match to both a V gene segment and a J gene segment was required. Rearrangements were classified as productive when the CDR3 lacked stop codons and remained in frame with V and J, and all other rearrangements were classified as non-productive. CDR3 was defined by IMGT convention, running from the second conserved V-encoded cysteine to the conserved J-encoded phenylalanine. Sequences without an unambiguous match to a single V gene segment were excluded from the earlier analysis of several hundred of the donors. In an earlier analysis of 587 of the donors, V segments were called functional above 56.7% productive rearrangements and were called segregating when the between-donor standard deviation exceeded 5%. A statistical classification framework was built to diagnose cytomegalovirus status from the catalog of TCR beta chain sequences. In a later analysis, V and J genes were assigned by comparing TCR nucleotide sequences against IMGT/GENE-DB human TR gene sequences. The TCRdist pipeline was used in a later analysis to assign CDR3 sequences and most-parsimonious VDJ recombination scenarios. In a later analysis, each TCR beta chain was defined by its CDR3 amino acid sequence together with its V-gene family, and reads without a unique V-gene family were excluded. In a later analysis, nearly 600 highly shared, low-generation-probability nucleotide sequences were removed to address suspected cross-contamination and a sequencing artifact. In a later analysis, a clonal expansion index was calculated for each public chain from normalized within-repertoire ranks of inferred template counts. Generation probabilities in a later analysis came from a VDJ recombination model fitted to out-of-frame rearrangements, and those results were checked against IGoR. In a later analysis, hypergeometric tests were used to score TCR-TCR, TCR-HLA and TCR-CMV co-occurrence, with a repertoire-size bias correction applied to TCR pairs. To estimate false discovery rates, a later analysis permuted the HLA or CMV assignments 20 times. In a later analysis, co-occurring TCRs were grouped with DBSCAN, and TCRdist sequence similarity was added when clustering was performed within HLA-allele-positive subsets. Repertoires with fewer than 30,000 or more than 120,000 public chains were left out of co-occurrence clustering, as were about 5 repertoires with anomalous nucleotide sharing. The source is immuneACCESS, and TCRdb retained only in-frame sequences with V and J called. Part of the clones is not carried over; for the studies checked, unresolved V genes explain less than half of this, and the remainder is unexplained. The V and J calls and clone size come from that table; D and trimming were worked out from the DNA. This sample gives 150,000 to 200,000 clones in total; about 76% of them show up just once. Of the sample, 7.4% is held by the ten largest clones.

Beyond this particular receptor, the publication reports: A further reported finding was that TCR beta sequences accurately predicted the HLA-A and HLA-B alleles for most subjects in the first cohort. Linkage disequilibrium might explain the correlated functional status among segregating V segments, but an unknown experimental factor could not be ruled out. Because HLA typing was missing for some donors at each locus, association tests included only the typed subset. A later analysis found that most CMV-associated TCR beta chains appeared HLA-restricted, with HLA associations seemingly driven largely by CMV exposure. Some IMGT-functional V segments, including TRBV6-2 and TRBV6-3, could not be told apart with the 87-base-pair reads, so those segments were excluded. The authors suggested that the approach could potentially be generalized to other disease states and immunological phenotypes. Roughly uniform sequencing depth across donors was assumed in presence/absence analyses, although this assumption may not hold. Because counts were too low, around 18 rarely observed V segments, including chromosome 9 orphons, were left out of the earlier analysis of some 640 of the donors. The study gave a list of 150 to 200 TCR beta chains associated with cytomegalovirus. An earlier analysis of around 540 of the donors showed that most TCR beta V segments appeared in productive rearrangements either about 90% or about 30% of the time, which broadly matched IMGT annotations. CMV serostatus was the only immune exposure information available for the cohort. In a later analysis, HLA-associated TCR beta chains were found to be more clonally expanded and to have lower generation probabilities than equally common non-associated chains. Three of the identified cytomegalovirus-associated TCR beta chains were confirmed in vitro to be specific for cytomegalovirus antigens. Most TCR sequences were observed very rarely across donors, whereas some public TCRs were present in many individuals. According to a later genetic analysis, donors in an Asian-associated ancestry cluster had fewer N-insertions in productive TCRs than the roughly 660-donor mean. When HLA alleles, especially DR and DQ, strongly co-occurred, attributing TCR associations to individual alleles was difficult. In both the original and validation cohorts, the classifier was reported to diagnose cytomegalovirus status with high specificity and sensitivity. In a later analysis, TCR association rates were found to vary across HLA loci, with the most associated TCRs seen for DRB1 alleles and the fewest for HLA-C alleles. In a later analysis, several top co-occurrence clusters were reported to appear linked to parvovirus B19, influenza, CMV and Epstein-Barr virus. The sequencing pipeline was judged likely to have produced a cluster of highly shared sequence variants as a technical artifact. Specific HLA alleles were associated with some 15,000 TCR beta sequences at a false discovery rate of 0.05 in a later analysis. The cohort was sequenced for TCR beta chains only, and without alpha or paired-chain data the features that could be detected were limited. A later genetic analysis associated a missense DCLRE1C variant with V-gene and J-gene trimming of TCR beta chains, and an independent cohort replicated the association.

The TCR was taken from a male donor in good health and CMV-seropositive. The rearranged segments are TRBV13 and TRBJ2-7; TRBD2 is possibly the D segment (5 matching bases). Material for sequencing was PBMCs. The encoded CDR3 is CASSRVGSPYEQYF. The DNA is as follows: TGTGCCAGCAGTAGGGTTGGGAGTCCATACGAGCAGTACTTC.